The 25 T cell receptor beta chains in this list originate from one sample, sequenced in a study of cytomegalovirus exposure and HLA in healthy donors. PCR amplification relied on 60 Vbeta primers (plus 13 Jbeta primers). The data were produced by immunoSEQ multiplex PCR, yet TCRdb's version contains in-frame clones alone and is incomplete. The repertoire holds around 180,000 clones, with roughly three quarters as singletons. The sequenced sample was PBMCs. The source is a woman in her forties or fifties in good health and CMV-seropositive.

Only a few counts were recorded for this clone. The chain combines TRBV7-9 with TRBJ1-4; D might be TRBD1 (5 bases). The CDR3 has 13 amino acids. V shed 2 bases and J shed 7 bases, with 8 bases lying between them. CDR1 is SEHNR and CDR2 is FQNEAQ in the germline V gene (reference sequence). The CDR3 bases are TGTGCCAGCAGCTTACGCGGGGGTGAAAAACTGTTTTTT. This codes for CASSLRGGEKLFF.

The rearrangement links TRBV14 to TRBJ1-1; the D is unclear. The CDR3 is 14 amino acids. Germline V gene data show CDR1 as SGHDN and CDR2 as FVKESK. V was cut by 5 bases and J by 5 bases, with 15 bases left in between. This CDR3 is CASSLMTRGTEAFF. The CDR3 nucleotides read TGTGCCAGCAGCTTAATGACCCGAGGGACTGAAGCTTTCTTT.

The rearrangement uses TRBV6-6 and TRBJ2-7; weak D call: TRBD1 (6 bases). CDR3 length: 15 residues. Germline V CDR1 and CDR2: MNHNY, SVGAGI (reference sequence). V dropped 5 bases and J dropped 6 bases, with 20 bases sitting between them. In DNA, the CDR3 is TGTGCCAGCAGTCAGGAACAATACAGGGATGGCGAGCAGTACTTC. The encoded protein is CASSQEQYRDGEQYF.

The chain is built from TRBV6-1 and TRBJ2-1; a possible D gene is TRBD2 (5 bases). CDR1 and CDR2 (germline): MNHNS, SASEGT. The CDR3 has 13 amino acids. Between the trimmed V and J ends, which lost 0 bases and 6 bases, there was a span of 6 bases. The CDR3 region is CASSEAEVNEQFF. CDR3 in DNA: TGTGCCAGCAGTGAAGCGGAGGTCAATGAGCAGTTCTTC.

The chain is built from TRBV29-1 and TRBJ2-7, with 7 bases that match TRBD2. The CDR3 runs 13 residues. Germline CDR1 reads SQVTM; CDR2 reads ANQGSEA. After removal of 3 bases from V and 3 bases from J, the junction contained 5 bases not matched to a gene. CDR3 nucleotide sequence: TGCAGCGTTGAGGGGGGGGTAGACTACGAGCAGTACTTC. This encodes CSVEGGVDYEQYF.

This clone showed up just once. The chain recombines TRBV6-1 with TRBJ1-1, with 8 nucleotides matching TRBD1. The V and J ends lost 7 bases and 7 bases, in that order; junction bases with no gene match: 14. This CDR3 is 15 amino acids long. Germline-derived CDR1 and CDR2 are MNHNS and SASEGT. In DNA form, the CDR3 reads TGTGCCAGCAACTCCCAACTAACAGGGGGGGTTGAAGCTTTCTTT. It yields the protein CASNSQLTGGVEAFF.

This clone was detected a few times. This chain connects TRBV14 to TRBJ1-1, with D perhaps TRBD1 (5 bases). The CDR3 has 13 residues. V dropped 3 bases and J dropped 4 bases, with 9 bases sitting between them. Germline V lookup: CDR1 SGHDN, CDR2 FVKESK. CDR3 nucleotide sequence: TGTGCCAGCAGCCAGTCCCAGGGCACTGAAGCTTTCTTT. It encodes CASSQSQGTEAFF.

The V and J genes are TRBV4-1 and TRBJ2-7, with D maybe TRBD2 (5 bases). CDR1 is MGHRA, CDR2 YSYEKL, per germline. V gave up 0 bases and J gave up 4 bases, with 13 bases separating them. CDR3 length: 15 amino acids. In nucleotides, the CDR3 is TGCGCCAGCAGCCAAGATCGGGGAAACTTTTACGAGCAGTACTTC. It codes for CASSQDRGNFYEQYF.

This clone was detected once. The chain couples TRBV7-8 to TRBJ1-2, with a weak D call TRBD1 (5 bases). The CDR3 spans 14 residues. The germline CDR1 and CDR2 sequences are SGHVS and FQNEAQ. V lost 3 bases to trimming and J lost 5 bases, with 13 bases between them. CDR3 bases: TGTGCCAGCAGCTTCCCTGGGGGGGGTTATGGCTACACCTTC. It yields the protein CASSFPGGGYGYTF.

This chain connects TRBV2 to TRBJ1-5; D might be TRBD1 (5 bases). The CDR3 runs to 12 residues. Germline V gene lookup returns CDR1 SNHLY and CDR2 FYNNEI. V shed 1 base and J shed 15 bases, with 13 bases lying between them. CDR3 DNA sequence: TGTGCCAGCAGTGAAGTGACAGCCGTCCGGCATTTT. It encodes CASSEVTAVRHF. Complete variable domain (other parts from reference TRBV2 and TRBJ1-5): EPEVTQTPSHQVTQMGQEVILRCVPISNHLYFYWYRQILGQKVEFLVSFYNNEISEKSEIFDDQFSVERPDGSNFTLKIRSTKLEDSAMYFCASSEVTAVRHFGDGTRLSIL.

This clone has just one count. This rearrangement joins TRBV6-6 to TRBJ1-5, with D possibly being TRBD1 (6 bases). Germline CDR1 MNHNY, CDR2 SVGAGI (reference sequence). With 5 bases removed from V and 4 bases from J, the gap between germline ends came to 15 bases. The CDR3 has 15 amino acids. The chain's CDR3 is CASSPPGGLNQPQHF. CDR3 coding DNA: TGTGCCAGCAGTCCCCCCGGGGGGCTGAATCAGCCCCAGCATTTT.

The chain carries TRBV7-9 and TRBJ2-4, with TRBD2 identical over 8 bases. CDR3 length: 18 amino acids. CDR1 and CDR2 from the germline V gene are SEHNR and FQNEAQ (reference sequence). Trimming cost V 5 bases and J 0 bases; bases outside gene matches: 12. This chain's CDR3 is CASSRREAGALAKNIQYF. CDR3 bases: TGTGCCAGCAGCCGTCGGGAAGCGGGGGCCTTAGCCAAAAACATTCAGTACTTC.

V usage is TRBV6-5 and J usage is TRBJ1-2; tentatively, D is TRBD1 (6 bases). Germline CDR1 and CDR2: MNHEY and SVGAGI. This CDR3 comprises 15 residues. Trimming left V 1 base short and J 4 bases short, with 13 bases between. Here the CDR3 DNA reads TGTGCCAGCAGTTACTTGCGACAGGAGTTCTATGGCTACACCTTC. It yields the protein CASSYLRQEFYGYTF.

The J gene is TRBJ1-1, the V gene TRBV18; D is ambiguous. V lost 0 bases and J 0 bases, leaving 8 bases between the germline ends. Germline assignment: CDR1 KGHSH and CDR2 LQKENI. This CDR3 region has 15 residues. CDR3 region: CASSPPWELNTEAFF. Written as DNA, the CDR3 is TGTGCCAGCTCACCACCGTGGGAGTTGAACACTGAAGCTTTCTTT.

The J gene is TRBJ2-7, the V gene TRBV7-9, with unresolved D. Between the trimmed V and J ends, which lost 5 bases and 2 bases, there was a span of 16 bases. Germline V lookup: CDR1 SEHNR, CDR2 FQNEAQ (reference sequence). The CDR3 has 15 amino acids. The CDR3 protein is CASSPSTAGAYEQYF. CDR3 DNA sequence: TGTGCCAGCAGCCCCTCGACCGCCGGAGCCTACGAGCAGTACTTC.

The rearrangement joins TRBV7-9 to TRBJ2-5; 8 bases fit TRBD2. CDR3 length: 15 residues. Germline lookup yields CDR1 SEHNR and CDR2 FQNEAQ (reference sequence). V lost 5 bases, J lost 2 bases, and 7 bases stayed unmatched. The CDR3 sequence: CASSTWTSPQETQYF. CDR3 nucleotide sequence: TGTGCCAGCAGCACCTGGACTAGCCCACAAGAGACCCAGTACTTC.

This clone was seen just once. The chain carries TRBV9 and TRBJ2-1; 10 bases match TRBD2. Germline V gives CDR1 SGDLS, CDR2 YYNGEE. The CDR3 has 16 residues. V dropped 3 bases and J dropped 2; count of bases not matched to a gene: 5. The CDR3 region is CASSASGGLTYNEQFF. DNA of the CDR3: TGTGCCAGCAGCGCTAGCGGGGGCCTTACCTACAATGAGCAGTTCTTC.

The rearrangement uses TRBV11-2 and TRBJ1-1; D call uncertain. CDR3 length equals 13 residues. CDR1 and CDR2 (germline): SGHAT, FQNNGV. V lost 7 bases to trimming and J lost 6 bases, with 15 bases between them. CDR3 protein: CASTPVLAAEAFF. The CDR3 DNA is TGTGCCAGCACCCCCGTTTTGGCAGCTGAAGCTTTCTTT.

The rearrangement uses TRBV4-2 and TRBJ2-6; 8 nucleotides align to TRBD1. Trimming took 4 bases from V and 3 from J; bases not matched to a gene: 5. The CDR3 spans 16 residues. The germline gives CDR1 LGHNA, CDR2 YNFKEQ. In nucleotides, the CDR3 is TGTGCCAGCAGCCTGACAGGGGACGGTGGGGCCAACGTCCTGACTTTC. Protein sequence: CASSLTGDGGANVLTF.

The V call is TRBV19, the J call TRBJ1-4, with D possibly TRBD1 on 5 matching bases. Between the trimmed V and J ends, which lost 5 bases and 0 bases, there was a span of 16 bases. CDR3 length: 17 residues. Germline V gene lookup returns CDR1 LNHDA and CDR2 SQIVND (reference sequence). The CDR3 region is CASSAGKGVATNEKLFF. In nucleotides, the CDR3 is TGTGCCAGTAGTGCAGGGAAGGGTGTTGCAACTAATGAAAAACTGTTTTTT.

The rearrangement links TRBV11-3 to TRBJ2-5, with 14 bases matching TRBD2. Per germline, CDR1 SGHNT and CDR2 YENEEA. CDR3 length equals 15 residues. The V segment lost 5 bases and the J segment 4 bases; nucleotides outside the gene matches: 3. This CDR3 reads CASSPGTSGGETQYF. The CDR3 region has the DNA TGTGCCAGCAGCCCCGGGACTAGCGGGGGAGAGACCCAGTACTTC.

The J gene is TRBJ1-2, the V gene TRBV15; no clear D gene. Trimming stripped 0 bases from V and 4 bases from J, with 9 bases between. Per germline, CDR1 LNHNV and CDR2 YYDKDF (reference sequence). The CDR3 extends over 14 amino acids. The CDR3 sequence is CATSRDTLGYGYTF. CDR3 in DNA: TGTGCCACCAGCAGAGATACTCTCGGCTATGGCTACACCTTC.

CDR3 loop: CASSVGGGGYTGELFF. In DNA, the CDR3 is TGTGCCAGCAGCGTAGGAGGGGGGGGATACACCGGGGAGCTGTTTTTT. The chain carries TRBV9 and TRBJ2-2; a weak D match, TRBD2 (7 bases). CDR1 and CDR2 from the germline V gene are SGDLS and YYNGEE. This CDR3 has 16 residues. V gave up 0 bases and J gave up 3 bases, with 12 bases separating them.

The genes are TRBV19 and TRBJ2-7; TRBD1 matches at 8 bases. Trimming cost V 5 bases and J 7 bases; bases outside gene matches: 7. Germline V CDR1 and CDR2: LNHDA, SQIVND (reference sequence). CDR3 length equals 13 residues. CDR3 loop: CASSAQTGEEQYF. DNA for the CDR3: TGTGCCAGTAGTGCCCAGACAGGGGAAGAGCAGTACTTC.

On this clone itself: The sample carries other DNA sequences with the same CDR3. The J gene is TRBJ2-3, the V gene TRBV10-1; 7 bases match TRBD1. Trimming took 5 bases from V and 1 from J; bases not matched to a gene: 3. Germline CDR1 reads WNHNN; CDR2 reads SYGVQD (reference sequence). The CDR3 consists of 14 residues. CDR3 amino acids: CASSRDSRTDTQYF. In DNA form, the CDR3 reads TGCGCCAGCAGTCGGGACAGCCGCACAGATACGCAGTATTTT.